This is a list of T cell receptor beta chains from one sample in a study of naive and memory T cell subsets. TCRdb used MiXCR to reprocess the UMI-ligation and nested PCR reads, holding one entry per CDR3 protein. The sample lists 100,000 to 150,000 distinct CDR3 sequences, 36% occurring once. Sequencing input: central memory CD4+ T cells from blood. These receptors originate from a human donor in good health. Both conserved end residues are part of each CDR3. The D gene is left open where the match is weak. The size of a clone is reported for some rows only, either as once, few or many, or as a class for expanded clones.

CDR3aa | CDR3nt | j_gene | d_gene | len | abundance | v_gene
CSADSTAKGTYEQYF | TGCAGTGCTGATTCGACCGCAAAGGGAACCTACGAGCAGTACTTC | TRBJ2-7 | . | 15 | . | TRBV20-1
CATQPNRGNTGELFF | TGTGCCACCCAACCCAATCGGGGGAACACCGGGGAGCTGTTTTTT | TRBJ2-2 | . | 15 | . | TRBV6-6
CASSTTRGRTYNEQFF | TGTGCCAGCAGTACGACAAGAGGAAGGACCTACAATGAGCAGTTCTTC | TRBJ2-1 | . | 16 | . | TRBV6-2/TRBV6-3
CASSLFQTLSTDTQYF | TGTGCCAGCAGCTTGTTCCAGACCCTTAGCACAGATACGCAGTATTTT | TRBJ2-3 | . | 16 | few | TRBV5-6
CASSRDYYGDTQYF | TGTGCCAGCAGTCGGGACTATTATGGAGATACGCAGTATTTT | TRBJ2-3 | TRBD2 | 14 | . | TRBV14
CASSYRDRASTEAFF | TGTGCCAGCAGTTACCGGGACAGAGCTTCCACTGAAGCTTTCTTT | TRBJ1-1 | TRBD1 | 15 | . | TRBV28
CASSASWAGQHF | TGTGCCAGCAGTGCCTCCTGGGCCGGTCAGCATTTT | TRBJ1-5 | . | 12 | few | TRBV6-1
CASSRGVAVQGIQYF | TGTGCCAGCAGCCGCGGAGTTGCGGTTCAGGGCATTCAGTACTTC | TRBJ2-4 | . | 15 | . | TRBV7-2
CASSQGTGHQPQHF | TGCGCCAGCAGCCAAGGGACAGGGCATCAGCCCCAGCATTTT | TRBJ1-5 | TRBD1 | 14 | few | TRBV4-3
CASSLGQGNYGYTF | TGTGCCAGCAGTCTGGGGCAGGGGAACTATGGCTACACCTTC | TRBJ1-2 | . | 14 | . | TRBV27
CASSRDRGLSNVLTF | TGTGCCAGCTCGCGCGACAGGGGTTTGAGCAACGTCCTGACTTTC | TRBJ2-6 | TRBD1 | 15 | . | TRBV18